The 31 T cell receptor beta chains presented below share a single source sample, sequenced in a study of T cells of healthy individuals. TCRdb redid the calling of the 5' RACE reads with MiXCR, one entry per CDR3 protein. Of about 60,000 distinct CDR3 sequences listed, roughly 16% were seen once; the top ten hold approximately 4.7%. These receptors were collected from a human donor in good health.

This clonotype occurred many times. The chain couples TRBV18 to TRBJ2-7, with TRBD1 identical over 8 bases. CDR1 is KGHSH, CDR2 LQKENI, per germline. Unmatched junction bases numbered 13, after V lost 6 bases and J lost 6 bases. The CDR3 totals 15 residues. This CDR3 is CASSPRKGQEAEQYF. The CDR3 bases are TGTGCCAGCTCCCCAAGGAAGGGACAGGAAGCCGAGCAGTACTTC.

By sample fraction, this clonotype is medium-sized. The gene calls are TRBV6-4 and TRBJ2-3; 12 bases agree with TRBD2. This CDR3 contains 15 residues. Germline V CDR1 and CDR2: MRHNA, SNTAGT. The ends lost 4 bases at V and 1 base at J; junction bases unmatched: 0. The CDR3 coding sequence is TGTGCCAGCAGTGGGACTAGCGGGGGCACAGATACGCAGTATTTT. Translated: CASSGTSGGTDTQYF.

At least ten counts were recorded for this clonotype. This rearrangement joins TRBV18 to TRBJ1-3, with no clear D. Trimming shortened V by 0 bases and J by 2 bases, and 8 bases separated the two germline ends. CDR3 length: 15 residues. Germline lookup yields CDR1 KGHSH and CDR2 LQKENI. The chain's CDR3 is CASSPPAVTGNTIYF. CDR3 DNA sequence: TGTGCCAGCTCACCACCAGCGGTAACTGGAAACACCATATATTTT.

This clonotype occurred many times. V usage is TRBV7-9 and J usage is TRBJ2-2; D uncertain. The CDR3 runs to 13 residues. From germline, CDR1 is SEHNR and CDR2 FQNEAQ (reference sequence). V was trimmed by 3 bases and J by 3 bases, leaving 5 bases between them. The CDR3 DNA sequence: TGTGCCAGCAGCTTCTCGTACACCGGGGAGCTGTTTTTT. Its protein is CASSFSYTGELFF.

This chain uses TRBV15 with TRBJ2-5; D remains ambiguous. The CDR3 consists of 12 residues. V lost 4 bases and J lost 4, with 7 bases in between. Germline V lookup: CDR1 LNHNV, CDR2 YYDKDF (reference sequence). The CDR3 DNA follows: TGTGCCACCAGCAAGGGCGCAGAGACCCAGTACTTC. As protein: CATSKGAETQYF.

This clonotype was seen many times. The V gene is TRBV14, the J gene TRBJ1-2, with D uncertain. Trimming pared 0 bases from V and 0 bases from J, leaving 8 bases between. Germline CDR1 is SGHDN and CDR2 is FVKESK. The CDR3 runs 15 residues. The chain's CDR3 is CASSQDRHANYGYTF. The CDR3 region has the DNA TGTGCCAGCAGCCAAGATCGCCACGCTAACTATGGCTACACCTTC.

This clonotype has just a few counts. This chain links TRBV12-3 or TRBV12-4 with TRBJ1-1; D unclear. V gave up 6 bases and J gave up 7 bases, with 24 bases separating them. This CDR3 spans 16 amino acids. CDR3 residues: CASRLQPEFSGGEAFF. DNA for the CDR3: TGTGCCAGCAGACTACAACCCGAATTCAGCGGCGGTGAAGCTTTCTTT.

The V gene is TRBV12-5, the J gene TRBJ2-7; D not resolved. Trimming stripped 0 bases from V and 5 bases from J, with 17 bases between. Germline V gene data show CDR1 as LGHNT and CDR2 as FRNRAP. The CDR3 covers 16 residues. CDR3 sequence: CASGLVLGPGLHEQYF. Written as DNA, the CDR3 is TGTGCTAGTGGTTTGGTATTGGGCCCCGGGTTACACGAGCAGTACTTC.

The chain has TRBV7-2 and TRBJ1-2; D unresolved. Germline V gene lookup returns CDR1 SGHTA and CDR2 FQGNSA. V dropped 0 bases and J dropped 1 base, with 0 bases sitting between them. The CDR3 is made up of 12 amino acids. CDR3 protein: CASSLANYGYTF. The CDR3, as DNA: TGTGCCAGCAGCTTAGCTAACTATGGCTACACCTTC.

The chain is built from TRBV6-6 and TRBJ2-7; D remains unclear. Between the trimmed V and J ends, which lost 0 bases and 2 bases, there was a span of 11 bases. CDR3 length: 15 residues. Germline lookup yields CDR1 MNHNY and CDR2 SVGAGI (reference sequence). CDR3 sequence (DNA): TGTGCCAGCAGTTACTCGAGGTCATGGGCCTACGAGCAGTACTTC. Its protein is CASSYSRSWAYEQYF.

This rearrangement joins TRBV5-1 to TRBJ1-2; 8 bases align to TRBD1. The V segment lost 0 bases and the J segment 3 bases; nucleotides outside the gene matches: 4. The germline gives CDR1 SGHRS, CDR2 YFSETQ. There are 15 residues in the CDR3. This CDR3 is CASSLAAGGDYGYTF. CDR3 sequence (DNA): TGCGCCAGCAGCTTGGCCGCAGGGGGCGACTATGGCTACACCTTC.

This clonotype was recorded many times. The V and J genes are TRBV20-1 and TRBJ2-7; D perhaps matches TRBD2 (6 bases). Germline-derived CDR1 and CDR2 are DFQATT and SNEGSKA (reference sequence). CDR3 length: 12 residues. The V gene lost 1 base and the J gene lost 3 bases, with 7 bases spanning the gap. DNA of the CDR3: TGCAGTGCTAGAGTAGCGGACTACGAGCAGTACTTC. Translation: CSARVADYEQYF.

This clonotype was seen many times. V and J are TRBV5-1 and TRBJ2-5; no definite D call. This CDR3 spans 15 amino acids. The V and J ends lost 0 bases and 1 base respectively, with 10 bases between them. Germline V gives CDR1 SGHRS, CDR2 YFSETQ. The chain's CDR3 is CASSLASRIQETQYF. The CDR3 coding sequence is TGCGCCAGCAGCTTGGCGTCCAGGATCCAAGAGACCCAGTACTTC.

This clonotype has a count of ten or more. The chain joins TRBV7-2 to TRBJ1-1; 8 bases line up with TRBD1. This CDR3 is 15 amino acids long. CDR1 and CDR2 (germline): SGHTA, FQGNSA. V gave up 3 bases and J gave up 5 bases; unmatched junction bases: 8. The CDR3 DNA reads TGTGCCAGCAGCTTCCGCTTACAGGGGGTGACTGAAGCTTTCTTT. This encodes CASSFRLQGVTEAFF.

This clonotype was observed many times. The chain has TRBV20-1 and TRBJ2-3, with D hard to call. The CDR3 consists of 16 residues. Germline CDR1 DFQATT, CDR2 SNEGSKA (reference sequence). V lost 3 bases to trimming and J lost 0 bases, with 16 bases between them. The CDR3 DNA follows: TGCAGTGCTAGCGGTGTTGGGTGGGATAGCACAGATACGCAGTATTTT. Its protein product is CSASGVGWDSTDTQYF.

This clonotype was seen at least ten times. The V and J genes are TRBV7-9 and TRBJ1-2; D not resolved. Trimming removed 1 base at V and 4 bases at J, with 13 bases between. CDR3 length: 15 residues. Germline CDR1 is SEHNR and CDR2 is FQNEAQ (reference sequence). The CDR3 coding sequence is TGTGCCAGCAGCTTAGTATCATTCGAGGGCTATGGCTACACCTTC. This codes for CASSLVSFEGYGYTF.

This clonotype was observed a handful of times. CDR3 coding DNA: TGTGCCAGCAGCCGGGGTGGGTATCGGGTGCGCGAGCAGTACTTC. Translation: CASSRGGYRVREQYF. The chain is built from TRBV14 and TRBJ2-7; D not resolved. The CDR3 sequence is 15 residues long. CDR1 is SGHDN, CDR2 FVKESK, per germline. V gave up 4 bases and J gave up 6 bases, with 19 bases separating them.

The sample holds a few counts of this clonotype. The rearrangement joins TRBV5-1 to TRBJ2-7; TRBD1 might be the D (6 bases). The germline CDR1 and CDR2 sequences are SGHRS and YFSETQ. Trimming removed 7 bases at V and 3 bases at J, with 20 bases between. The CDR3 length is 15 residues. Here the CDR3 reads CASYREPGTSYEQYF. DNA of the CDR3: TGCGCCAGCTACAGAGAACCCGGGACAAGCTACGAGCAGTACTTC.

This clonotype was seen repeatedly, ten times or more. The chain recombines TRBV4-1 with TRBJ1-1; TRBD1 is a possible D gene (5 bases). Germline loops: CDR1 MGHRA, CDR2 YSYEKL. Deletions cut 0 bases from V and 4 bases from J, with 18 bases between. The CDR3 has 17 amino acids. DNA of the CDR3: TGCGCCAGCAGCCAAGATCGCCGGGGACCGGCGGGCACTGAAGCTTTCTTT. Its translation: CASSQDRRGPAGTEAFF.

J is TRBJ1-5 and V is TRBV19; 7 bases are a match to TRBD1. CDR1 LNHDA and CDR2 SQIVND come from the germline V gene (reference sequence). The CDR3 consists of 11 residues. Losses at the gene ends were 3 bases for V and 11 bases for J; bases not matched to a gene: 1. The CDR3 loop is CASSMGQTQHF. Written as DNA, the CDR3 is TGTGCCAGTAGTATGGGACAGACCCAGCATTTT.

CDR3 protein: CATSRGTGGTGQETQYF. DNA for the CDR3: TGTGCCACCAGCAGAGGAACAGGGGGCACGGGGCAAGAGACCCAGTACTTC. The chain carries TRBV15 and TRBJ2-5, with 9 bases aligning to TRBD1. Germline CDR1 is LNHNV and CDR2 is YYDKDF (reference sequence). The trim removed 1 base at V and 2 bases at J, leaving 8 bases unmatched. This CDR3 region has 17 residues.

The chain employs TRBV10-1 and TRBJ2-5; D is possibly TRBD1 or TRBD2 (5 bases each). The V gene's germline CDR1 is WNHNN and CDR2 SYGVQD (reference sequence). The V and J ends lost 2 bases and 5 bases respectively, with 18 bases between them. The length of the CDR3 is 16 residues. The CDR3 protein is CASSEMQGVATETQYF. The CDR3, as DNA: TGCGCCAGCAGTGAGATGCAGGGAGTGGCTACGGAGACCCAGTACTTC.

The sample holds a few counts of this clonotype. This sequence joins TRBV6-1 and TRBJ2-1; 8 bases map to TRBD2. J gave up 0 bases and V 2 bases, and 0 bases lay outside the gene matches. The CDR3 spans 15 residues. CDR1 is MNHNS, CDR2 SASEGT, per germline. This chain's CDR3 is CASSESGSSYNEQFF. CDR3 sequence (DNA): TGTGCCAGCAGTGAAAGCGGGAGCTCCTACAATGAGCAGTTCTTC.

This clonotype was seen a handful of times. This sequence joins TRBV27 and TRBJ2-7, with 8 bases that match TRBD1. Germline CDR1 reads MNHEY; CDR2 reads SMNVEV (reference sequence). Trimming at V came to 6 bases and at J to 4 bases, leaving 11 bases not matched to a gene. The CDR3 totals 15 residues. CDR3 nucleotide sequence: TGTGCCAGCAGATTGGGACAGGAGTACCCATACGAGCAGTACTTC. Translated: CASRLGQEYPYEQYF.

This clonotype was counted many times. The chain uses TRBV4-1 and TRBJ1-2; D is unresolved. V lost 2 bases, J lost 3 bases, and 19 bases lay in between. Germline V gene lookup returns CDR1 MGHRA and CDR2 YSYEKL. The CDR3 has 17 amino acids. The CDR3, as DNA: TGCGCCAGCAGCCAACCTACAAGGCCACACGGGGACTATGGCTACACCTTC. Translated: CASSQPTRPHGDYGYTF.

There are a few counts of this clonotype. The rearrangement uses TRBV18 and TRBJ2-5; 8 nucleotides match TRBD1. V was pared by 2 bases and J by 2 bases, with 7 bases of the junction left unmatched. The CDR3 runs to 16 residues. Germline lookup yields CDR1 KGHSH and CDR2 LQKENI. The CDR3 here is CASSPYTGQEQETQYF. CDR3 in DNA: TGTGCCAGCTCACCATATACGGGACAGGAGCAAGAGACCCAGTACTTC.

This clonotype was seen ten or more times. This chain connects TRBV18 to TRBJ2-3, with 9 bases that match TRBD1. The ends lost 6 bases at V and 4 bases at J; junction bases unmatched: 14. Germline V gives CDR1 KGHSH, CDR2 LQKENI. This CDR3 is built from 17 residues. CDR3 bases: TGTGCCAGCTCCCCAAGCATTCGGACAGGGGAGGCAGATACGCAGTATTTT. This codes for CASSPSIRTGEADTQYF.

Comments on this clonotype: The germline gene is not matched at one end of the junction; a read error may be the cause. The genes are TRBV7-2 and TRBJ1-3, with 7 bases fitting TRBD1. The CDR3 runs to 15 residues. Per the germline V gene, CDR1 is SGHTA and CDR2 is FQGNSA. The CDR3 nucleotides read TGTGCCAGCAGCCCACAGGGGACTTCTGGAAACACAATATATTTT. Protein: CASSPQGTSGNTIYF.

Many counts were recorded for this clonotype. The chain employs TRBV18 and TRBJ2-7; no firm D call. The germline V gene encodes CDR1 KGHSH and CDR2 LQKENI. The CDR3 is 14 residues long. V dropped 0 bases and J dropped 5 bases, with 11 bases sitting between them. The CDR3 reads CASSPPTGVNEQYF. The CDR3 region has the DNA TGTGCCAGCTCACCACCGACGGGTGTTAACGAGCAGTACTTC. Full variable domain (missing parts from reference TRBV18 and TRBJ2-7): NAGVMQNPRHLVRRRGQEARLRCSPMKGHSHVYWYRQLPEEGLKFMVYLQKENIIDESGMPKERFSAEFPKEGPSILRIQQVVRGDSAAYFCASSPPTGVNEQYFGPGTRLTVT.

This clonotype appeared many times. The chain couples TRBV3-1 to TRBJ1-5; a weak D match, TRBD1 (6 bases). The germline V gene encodes CDR1 LGHDT and CDR2 YNNKEL (reference sequence). The length of the CDR3 is 14 residues. The V end lost 2 bases, the J end lost 7 bases, and 12 bases lay between the germline ends. CDR3 sequence reads: CASSQHRVGQPQHF. As DNA, the CDR3 is TGTGCCAGCAGCCAACACAGGGTCGGGCAGCCCCAGCATTTT.

This clonotype has a handful of counts. The chain joins TRBV20-1 to TRBJ1-1; tentatively, D is TRBD1 (6 bases). The CDR3 covers 14 residues. Germline-derived CDR1 and CDR2 are DFQATT and SNEGSKA (reference sequence). Trimming removed 1 base at V and 3 bases at J, with 12 bases between. The chain's CDR3 is CSARGIEGDTEAFF. DNA of the CDR3: TGCAGTGCTAGAGGCATCGAGGGGGACACTGAAGCTTTCTTT.